The 22 T cell receptor beta chains below were found in one sample sequenced in a study of T cell responses to AZD1222 COVID-19 vaccine. Clones were read by immunoSEQ multiplex PCR, and TCRdb kept only the in-frame ones, dropping some. Among about 100,000 clones listed, roughly 90% were seen once. The specimen was peripheral blood, collected on day 0 of AZD1222 vaccination. These receptors were taken from an adult in good health.

This chain connects TRBV9 to TRBJ2-1; 8 bases map to TRBD2. This CDR3 region has 16 residues. Germline V gene sequence: CDR1 SGDLS, CDR2 YYNGEE. V gave up 3 bases and J gave up 11 bases; unmatched junction bases: 16. In DNA, the CDR3 is TGTGCCAGCAGCGGCAGCGGGAGAGTCCGTCCTAATCAGCAGTTCTTC. Residues: CASSGSGRVRPNQQFF.

The rearrangement joins TRBV28 to TRBJ1-3; D possibly corresponds to TRBD1 (5 bases). Trimming stripped 5 bases from V and 2 bases from J, with 13 bases between. The CDR3 length is 15 residues. Germline values: CDR1 MDHEN, CDR2 SYDVKM. In DNA form, the CDR3 reads TGTGCCAGCAGTCGCGGGGACGGGGCTGGAAACACCATATATTTT. Protein sequence: CASSRGDGAGNTIYF.

V is TRBV5-4 and J is TRBJ1-6; unclear D gene. Germline CDR1 SGHNT, CDR2 YYREEE (reference sequence). The CDR3 covers 17 residues. V was clipped by 6 bases and J by 2 bases, with 18 bases between them. The CDR3 loop reads CASTPIMLRPYNSPLHF. CDR3 nucleotide sequence: TGTGCCAGCACCCCGATCATGCTACGCCCCTATAATTCACCCCTCCACTTT.

This chain connects TRBV4-1 to TRBJ1-1, with D unresolved. The CDR3 loop spans 13 amino acids. The V gene's germline CDR1 is MGHRA and CDR2 YSYEKL. Trimming left V 1 base short and J 11 bases short, with 14 bases between. The CDR3 nucleotides are TGCGCCAGCAGCCAAGGCCGCCTTGAGGTTGCTTTCTTT. Its translation: CASSQGRLEVAFF.

The chain couples TRBV19 to TRBJ2-2, with TRBD2 as a possible D gene (6 bases). This CDR3 region has 14 residues. Germline V gene sequence: CDR1 LNHDA, CDR2 SQIVND (reference sequence). V dropped 6 bases and J dropped 0 bases, with 8 bases sitting between them. The DNA of the CDR3 is TGTGCCAGTAGAGAGCGGGCGAACACCGGGGAGCTGTTTTTT. It is translated as CASRERANTGELFF. Together with reference TRBV19 and TRBJ2-2, the CDR3 gives the full variable domain: DGGITQSPKYLFRKEGQNVTLSCEQNLNHDAMYWYRQDPGQGLRLIYYSQIVNDFQKGDIAEGYSVSREKKESFPLTVTSAQKNPTAFYLCASRERANTGELFFGEGSRLTVL.

This clone was seen a handful of times. The V call is TRBV7-3, the J call TRBJ2-7, with 9 nucleotides matching TRBD2. The CDR3 is 17 amino acids. Germline V gene sequence: CDR1 SGHTA, CDR2 FQGTGA. V was clipped by 5 bases and J by 0 bases; unmatched bases: 11. The CDR3 loop reads CASSRTVDSGSSYEQYF. The CDR3, as DNA: TGTGCCAGCAGCCGTACAGTAGATAGCGGGAGCTCCTACGAGCAGTACTTC.

The CDR3 protein is CASSWDREITEAFF. The CDR3 DNA reads as TGCGCCAGCAGCTGGGACAGGGAAATTACTGAAGCTTTCTTT. The genes are TRBV5-1 and TRBJ1-1; 9 bases map to TRBD1. Germline loops: CDR1 SGHRS, CDR2 YFSETQ. This CDR3 is 14 amino acids long. Trimming took 3 bases from V and 5 from J; bases not matched to a gene: 5.

CDR3 loop: CASSVLSNTGELFF. The CDR3 DNA follows: TGTGCCAGCAGCGTGCTCAGCAACACCGGGGAGCTGTTTTTT. The chain links TRBV9 to TRBJ2-2; D unresolved. V was trimmed by 2 bases and J by 2 bases, leaving 7 bases between them. From germline, CDR1 is SGDLS and CDR2 YYNGEE. The CDR3 covers 14 residues.

The chain has TRBV29-1 and TRBJ2-2; TRBD2 matches at 11 bases. The CDR3 totals 15 residues. Germline assignment: CDR1 SQVTM and CDR2 ANQGSEA. The trim removed 7 bases at V and 1 base at J, leaving 5 bases unmatched. The DNA for the CDR3 is TGCAGCGCCTCCGGGACTAGCGGGAACACCGGGGAGCTGTTTTTT. Encoded protein: CSASGTSGNTGELFF.

Only one count was recorded for this clone. The chain is built from TRBV27 and TRBJ1-6, with 7 bases matching TRBD1. This CDR3 is built from 14 residues. Germline V gives CDR1 MNHEY, CDR2 SMNVEV (reference sequence). V shed 6 bases and J 6 bases; nucleotides not matched to a gene: 5. CDR3 region: CASRLGTVNSPLHF. CDR3 coding DNA: TGTGCCAGCAGACTCGGGACAGTTAATTCACCCCTCCACTTT.

The CDR3 DNA follows: TGCGCCAGCAGCCAAGGGCAGGGATTCGACACTGAAGCTTTCTTT. Translated: CASSQGQGFDTEAFF. This chain uses TRBV4-3 with TRBJ1-1; tentative D call: TRBD1 (5 bases). The CDR3 sequence is 15 residues long. Germline assignment: CDR1 LGHNA and CDR2 YSLEER. Trimming cost V 1 base and J 3 bases, with 12 bases left between them.

V is TRBV11-2 and J is TRBJ1-4; no clear D gene. V was clipped by 0 bases and J by 8 bases, with 19 bases between them. The CDR3 length is 17 residues. CDR1 is SGHAT and CDR2 is FQNNGV in the germline V gene. The CDR3: CASSLDLGIAKVEKLFF. For the CDR3, the DNA is TGTGCCAGCAGCTTAGATCTGGGCATCGCCAAGGTAGAAAAACTGTTTTTT.

The V and J genes are TRBV24-1 and TRBJ2-5; D is perhaps TRBD1 (5 bases). Trimming took 6 bases from V and 2 from J, leaving 15 bases between them. CDR1 and CDR2 from the germline V gene are KGHDR and SFDVKD. This CDR3 spans 15 amino acids. CDR3 DNA sequence: TGTGCCACCAGTTGGGGCCCTTTCGGGCAAGAGACCCAGTACTTC. Its translation is CATSWGPFGQETQYF.

V usage is TRBV5-4 and J usage is TRBJ1-2, with TRBD1 identical over 8 bases. This CDR3 region has 14 residues. Per germline, CDR1 SGHNT and CDR2 YYREEE (reference sequence). Losses at the gene ends were 4 bases for V and 4 bases for J; bases not matched to a gene: 6. The CDR3 here is CASSPSGGVYGYTF. The CDR3 DNA sequence: TGTGCCAGCAGCCCTTCAGGGGGCGTCTATGGCTACACCTTC.

V gene TRBV29-1 combines with J gene TRBJ2-1; D perhaps matches TRBD1 (5 bases). The CDR3 loop spans 13 amino acids. Trimming pared 3 bases from V and 9 bases from J, leaving 15 bases between. CDR1 and CDR2 (germline): SQVTM, ANQGSEA. CDR3 sequence (DNA): TGCAGCGTTGATCGCGCAGGGTTTGGTGAGCAGTTCTTC. Translated, it gives CSVDRAGFGEQFF.

The chain has TRBV4-1 and TRBJ2-7, with 14 bases fitting TRBD2. Trimming cost V 1 base and J 0 bases; bases outside gene matches: 8. Per the germline V gene, CDR1 is MGHRA and CDR2 is YSYEKL. CDR3 length: 19 amino acids. CDR3 coding DNA: TGCGCCAGCAGCCAAGCGACGACTAGCGGGAGGGTGAGCTCCTACGAGCAGTACTTC. Protein sequence: CASSQATTSGRVSSYEQYF.

The genes are TRBV6-2 or TRBV6-3 and TRBJ2-5, with 11 bases that match TRBD2. Trimming removed 0 bases from V and 5 bases from J; junction bases left unmatched: 8. CDR1 is MNHEY, CDR2 SVGEGT, per germline. This CDR3 contains 17 residues. The CDR3 DNA sequence: TGTGCCAGCAGTTACTCCCTAGCGGGAGGCATAGGGGAGACCCAGTACTTC. Protein sequence: CASSYSLAGGIGETQYF.

The chain links TRBV30 to TRBJ1-2; a weak D match, TRBD1 (6 bases). V was shortened by 3 bases and J by 5 bases, with 16 bases between the two germline ends. The CDR3 consists of 14 residues. The germline V gene has CDR1 GTSNPN and CDR2 SVGIG (reference sequence). In DNA form, the CDR3 reads TGTGCCTGGAGGGACAGAGGGCGAGAATATGGCTACACCTTC. This translates into CAWRDRGREYGYTF.

The chain couples TRBV30 to TRBJ1-2; 8 nucleotides agree with TRBD1. This CDR3 region has 14 residues. J lost 2 bases, V lost 4 bases, and 6 bases had no gene match. Germline V gene lookup returns CDR1 GTSNPN and CDR2 SVGIG (reference sequence). The CDR3 loop reads CAWNGQGDNYGYTF. The CDR3 DNA reads TGTGCCTGGAACGGACAGGGAGACAACTATGGCTACACCTTC.

V gene TRBV24-1 combines with J gene TRBJ2-1; D tentatively fits TRBD1 or TRBD2 (5 bases each). Germline loops: CDR1 KGHDR, CDR2 SFDVKD. This CDR3 comprises 12 residues. Trimming left V 12 bases short and J 7 bases short, with 15 bases between. The CDR3 loop is CAAGTLRNEQFF. The CDR3 DNA sequence: TGTGCCGCCGGGACCCTAAGGAATGAGCAGTTCTTC.

This rearrangement joins TRBV28 to TRBJ1-4, with D uncertain. V was cut by 6 bases and J by 4 bases, with 6 bases left in between. CDR1 MDHEN and CDR2 SYDVKM come from the germline V gene. The CDR3 is 12 residues long. Here the CDR3 reads CASRIFNEKLFF. CDR3 sequence (DNA): TGTGCCAGCAGAATATTTAATGAAAAACTGTTTTTT. The full variable domain, its missing parts supplied by reference TRBV28 and TRBJ1-4, is DVKVTQSSRYLVKRTGEKVFLECVQDMDHENMFWYRQDPGLGLRLIYFSYDVKMKEKGDIPEGYSVSREKKERFSLILESASTNQTSMYLCASRIFNEKLFFGSGTQLSVL.

The V gene is TRBV29-1, the J gene TRBJ2-3, with 8 bases identical to TRBD1. Germline V gene data show CDR1 as SQVTM and CDR2 as ANQGSEA. J lost 4 bases, V lost 0 bases, and 6 bases had no gene match. This CDR3 has 15 residues. This CDR3 reads CSVEDPGQGSDTQYF. The CDR3 DNA is TGCAGCGTTGAAGATCCCGGACAGGGATCAGATACGCAGTATTTT.